These 10 T cell receptor beta chains share one sample of origin, sequenced in a study of shared clonotypes between healthy human individuals. Libraries were prepared by immunoSEQ multiplex PCR; TCRdb keeps only in-frame clonotypes and omits some of them. The sample contains about 1.5 million clones, approximately 97% of which appear only once. Sequencing used naive CD4+ T cells sorted from blood. Subset in this sample: CD45RA+ positively selected. The receptors stem from a man younger than 40 in good health.

This chain links TRBV11-2 with TRBJ2-7, with 8 bases that match TRBD2. The CDR3 has 16 residues. V lost 5 bases to trimming and J lost 2 bases; unmatched junction nucleotides: 11. Germline V gives CDR1 SGHAT, CDR2 FQNNGV. The CDR3 bases are TGTGCCAGCAGCCCAAGGCGACTAGCGTCCCCCTACGAGCAGTACTTC. Translating it yields CASSPRRLASPYEQYF.

The chain uses TRBV5-1 and TRBJ2-1; TRBD2 agrees at 11 bases. Germline V CDR1 and CDR2: SGHRS, YFSETQ. This CDR3 is 16 amino acids long. With 4 bases clipped from V and 9 bases from J, the junction kept 12 bases outside the gene matches. This CDR3 reads CASSLSLAGGPVEQFF. CDR3 bases: TGCGCCAGCAGCCTTTCCCTAGCGGGAGGTCCGGTTGAGCAGTTCTTC. Full variable domain (remainder filled in from reference TRBV5-1 and TRBJ2-1): KAGVTQTPRYLIKTRGQQVTLSCSPISGHRSVSWYQQTPGQGLQFLFEYFSETQRNKGNFPGRFSGRQFSNSRSEMNVSTLELGDSALYLCASSLSLAGGPVEQFFGPGTRLTVL.

This chain uses TRBV6-1 with TRBJ2-2; 9 bases align to TRBD1. Germline V lookup: CDR1 MNHNS, CDR2 SASEGT. CDR3 length equals 17 residues. With V trimmed by 2 bases and J by 3 bases, 7 bases remained unmatched. The CDR3 sequence: CASSERLWTGDTGELFF. The CDR3, as DNA: TGTGCCAGCAGTGAACGCCTGTGGACAGGGGACACCGGGGAGCTGTTTTTT.

The chain is built from TRBV5-1 and TRBJ2-5; 10 nucleotides match TRBD1. Germline lookup yields CDR1 SGHRS and CDR2 YFSETQ. This CDR3 comprises 15 residues. Unmatched junction bases numbered 7, after V lost 4 bases and J lost 4 bases. Here the CDR3 reads CASSDGQGEAETQYF. The CDR3 DNA sequence: TGCGCCAGCAGCGACGGACAGGGGGAAGCAGAGACCCAGTACTTC.

The chain carries TRBV5-4 and TRBJ2-3; TRBD2 aligns across 10 bases. The V and J ends lost 4 bases and 3 bases, in that order; junction bases with no gene match: 11. Germline V gives CDR1 SGHNT, CDR2 YYREEE (reference sequence). The CDR3 length is 17 residues. The CDR3 DNA sequence: TGTGCCAGCAGCCCGCCGGGAAGCGGGAGGGAGACAGATACGCAGTATTTT. Protein product: CASSPPGSGRETDTQYF.

Note on this clone: One end of the junction does not line up with germline, which may come from a read error. This chain links TRBV7-9 with TRBJ2-4; 15 bases agree with TRBD2. The CDR3 runs to 16 residues. CDR1 is SEHNR and CDR2 is FQNEAQ in the germline V gene (reference sequence). CDR3 sequence (DNA): TGTACCAGCAGCCTCAGGACTAGCGGGAGGGGAGACATTCAGTACTTC. Protein product: CTSSLRTSGRGDIQYF.

This chain uses TRBV30 with TRBJ1-1, with D possibly matching TRBD1 (6 bases). Trimming removed 8 bases from V and 2 bases from J, with 12 bases in between. In germline, CDR1 is GTSNPN, CDR2 SVGIG (reference sequence). The CDR3 spans 12 residues. CDR3 bases: TGTGCCCTGGACGGGGGCAACACTGAAGCTTTCTTT. It encodes CALDGGNTEAFF.

The DNA for the CDR3 is TGTGCCAGCCCCACAGCCGGGACAGTGAACACTGAAGCTTTCTTT. Residues: CASPTAGTVNTEAFF. This chain joins TRBV27 and TRBJ1-1; 7 nucleotides agree with TRBD1. Germline assignment: CDR1 MNHEY and CDR2 SMNVEV (reference sequence). J was trimmed by 0 bases and V by 8 bases; bases with no gene match: 9. The CDR3 has 15 residues.

The chain combines TRBV7-2 with TRBJ2-1; TRBD2 matches at 9 bases. CDR1 is SGHTA, CDR2 FQGNSA, per germline. Trimming took 9 bases from V and 4 from J; bases not matched to a gene: 13. The CDR3 has 16 amino acids. Here the CDR3 reads CASNWAGGPRYNEQFF. Here the CDR3 DNA reads TGTGCCAGTAACTGGGCGGGAGGGCCGCGATACAATGAGCAGTTCTTC.

This chain joins TRBV5-1 and TRBJ2-3; possibly TRBD1 for D (5 bases). Germline loops: CDR1 SGHRS, CDR2 YFSETQ. The ends were cut back, 4 bases at V and 4 bases at J, with 10 bases in the middle. The CDR3 is 13 residues long. Here the CDR3 DNA reads TGCGCCAGCAGCACCGGACAATCAGATACGCAGTATTTT. As protein: CASSTGQSDTQYF.